The present T cell receptor (beta chain) was sequenced within a study of T cells in Graves' hyperthyroidism and ophthalmopathy. This clonotype has at least ten counts. Amplification targeted TCR beta CDR3 regions from RNA transcripts. HTBI primers drove first-round RT-PCR of the TCR CDR3. TCRdb reprocessed the multiplex PCR reads via MiXCR and lists one record per CDR3 protein. The sample holds some 650,000 distinct CDR3 sequences; roughly 16% are singletons and the top ten take roughly 3.5%. This sequence was found in a woman in her thirties or forties with Graves' ophthalmopathy. Sequencing was carried out using blood.

CDR3 in amino acids: CSVEGADSTDTQYF. In DNA form, the CDR3 reads TGCAGCGTCGAGGGGGCAGACAGCACAGATACGCAGTATTTT. The rearrangement links TRBV29-1 to TRBJ2-3; TRBD1 matches at 7 bases. After removal of 6 bases from V and 0 bases from J, the junction contained 6 bases not matched to a gene. The germline V gene encodes CDR1 SQVTM and CDR2 ANQGSEA. The CDR3 has 14 residues.